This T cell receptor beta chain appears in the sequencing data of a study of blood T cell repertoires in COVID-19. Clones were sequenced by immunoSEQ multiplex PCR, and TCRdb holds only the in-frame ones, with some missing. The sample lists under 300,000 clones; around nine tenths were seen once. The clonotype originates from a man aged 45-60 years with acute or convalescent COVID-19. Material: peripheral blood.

The CDR3 sequence: CASSVESSGGAGELFF. DNA of the CDR3: TGTGCCAGCAGCGTAGAATCTTCCGGGGGAGCCGGGGAGCTGTTTTTT. This chain uses TRBV9 with TRBJ2-2; tentative D call: TRBD2 (6 bases). Trimming pared 0 bases from V and 6 bases from J, leaving 15 bases between. The CDR3 loop spans 16 amino acids. Germline V gene sequence: CDR1 SGDLS, CDR2 YYNGEE. Using reference TRBV9 and TRBJ2-2 for the parts outside the CDR3, the full variable domain is DSGVTQTPKHLITATGQRVTLRCSPRSGDLSVYWYQQSLDQGLQFLIQYYNGEERAKGNILERFSAQQFPDLHSELNLSSLELGDSALYFCASSVESSGGAGELFFGEGSRLTVL.